This T cell receptor beta chain is from a study of blood T cell repertoires in COVID-19 (dated by TCRdb to the early 2020s). Context from the whole study: Samples covering the acute and convalescent phases of COVID-19 were provided by collaborators in the United States, Italy and Spain. The material from the prospective study consisted of cDNA or gDNA derived from T cells, B-cell-depleted T cells, or PBMCs. Deeply sampled blood TCRbeta repertoires from subjects exposed to, actively infected with, or recovered from COVID-19 were included in the dataset. The repertoires were released in a freely available public database meant as a resource for research on the immune response to SARS-CoV-2. Samples came from the ongoing ImmuneRACE study (first 160 participants) plus 1,254 subjects from 6 global collaborators. The sample metadata nearly always contained a de-identified subject ID, COVID-19 status, age in years and sex. Where available, HLA class I and class II types were taken from metadata supplied by the sample provider and were not determined by assay-based typing.

Participants in the prospective study were enrolled through a virtual design, were aged 18 to 89 years, and lived in approximately 24 United States geographic areas. Cohort assignment in the prospective study relied on participant-reported clinical history from a screening survey and a study questionnaire. ImmuneRACE Cohort 3 recovered participants were defined by two consecutive negative NP/OP PCR tests, healthcare professional clearance, or symptom resolution. Mobile phlebotomists in the prospective study collected whole blood, serum and a nasopharyngeal or oropharyngeal swab from every participant. Participants in the prospective study had the option to provide additional blood draws and questionnaires over an approximately 2-month period. Blood samples from the prospective study were shipped frozen or at room temperature prior to DNA extraction. The study at large found these results: Clinical and demographic metadata were provided uncurated, with the amount varying by source and participant.

Counted from cysteine to phenylalanine, this CDR3 has 13 amino acids. Only the CDR3 DNA is retained, 39 bases long and in frame from the first base. Trimming takes 7 bases off V and 6 bases off J; junction bases not matched to a gene: 6. TCRbeta CDR3 regions were amplified from genomic DNA by means of the immunoSEQ Assay, a bias-controlled multiplex PCR. The study's processing was this. Nucleated cell counts per sample were estimated from amplification of reference gene primers within the assay. To quantify the absolute abundance of each unique TCRbeta CDR3 rearrangement, sequence reads were collapsed and filtered. For each sample, productive Simpson clonality was calculated by taking the square root of Simpson's diversity index across productive rearrangements. TCRdb re-hosts the immuneACCESS table, in-frame sequences only. Its copies lack some clones; in the studies checked, an unresolved V gene accounts for under half of them, and the cause for the rest is not known. Clonal size and the V and J genes are those of that table, whereas D and trimming came from the DNA. The sample includes more than 85,000 clones, with 80% to 90% observed a single time. The top ten clones comprise about 2.5% of the sample.

This clone has just a few counts. Its recognized antigen is unknown. The input lacks base qualities; no much larger clone sits a single base away. The sequence links TRBV12-3 or TRBV12-4 to TRBJ1-1; 9 junctional bases match TRBD1. Sequencing used PBMCs or T cells enriched from blood (not recorded which). The receptor comes from a woman aged 45-65 years who had recovered from COVID-19. The CDR3 here reads CASTADRGAEAFF. The DNA sequence is given as TGTGCCAGCACCGCGGACAGGGGTGCTGAAGCTTTCTTT.